Listed below are T cell receptor beta chains from one sample, sequenced in a study of CD8+CD57+ T cells in acquired aplastic anemia. Via MiXCR, TCRdb re-called the reads, giving one row per CDR3 protein. In the table there are around 200,000 distinct CDR3 sequences, about 50% of which are singletons. Input material: sorted CD4+, CD8+, or CD8+CD57+ T cells (not recorded which) from PBMCs. Source of these receptors: a human donor with aplastic anemia. Each CDR3 is given with its conserved first and last residue. D genes are given only for firm matches. Size is omitted from some rows. Given values are once, few, many or a class for expanded clones.

j_call v_call cdr3_length clone_size d_call cdr3_aa cdr3_nt
TRBJ2-1 TRBV20-1 14 NA TRBD1 CSANDRGQYNEQFF TGCAGTGCTAACGACAGGGGGCAATACAATGAGCAGTTCTTC
TRBJ2-1 TRBV11-1 16 NA TRBD2 CASSDRLATRYNEQFF TGTGCCAGCAGCGACCGACTAGCGACCAGATACAATGAGCAGTTCTTC
TRBJ2-1 TRBV20-1 15 NA TRBD2 CSARVGAGGRNEQFF TGCAGTGCTAGAGTGGGAGCGGGGGGGCGAAATGAGCAGTTCTTC
TRBJ2-7 TRBV7-3 10 NA NA CASSMYEQYF TGTGCCAGCAGCATGTACGAGCAGTACTTC
TRBJ2-3 TRBV9 14 many NA CASSVGRAPDTQYF TGTGCCAGCAGCGTAGGTCGGGCACCAGATACGCAGTATTTT
TRBJ2-1 TRBV7-2 13 few NA CASSFRAGNEQFF TGTGCCAGCAGCTTTAGGGCAGGGAATGAGCAGTTCTTC
TRBJ2-2 TRBV6-1 16 NA NA CASSEVGGGAIGELFF TGTGCCAGCAGTGAAGTAGGAGGGGGCGCTATCGGGGAGCTGTTTTTT
TRBJ2-3 TRBV20-1 17 many TRBD1 CSARDRILGTVRDTQYF TGCAGTGCTAGAGATCGAATTTTAGGGACAGTAAGGGATACGCAGTATTTT
TRBJ2-3 TRBV9 15 once TRBD1 CASTGTGWSTDTQYF TGTGCCTCTACCGGGACAGGGTGGAGCACAGATACGCAGTATTTT
TRBJ2-1 TRBV20-1 14 NA TRBD2 CSARDSGGVNEQFF TGCAGTGCTAGAGATAGCGGGGGGGTAAATGAGCAGTTCTTC
TRBJ2-7 TRBV20-1 11 NA NA CSVSQTYEQYF TGCAGTGTTTCACAAACCTACGAGCAGTACTTC
TRBJ2-3 TRBV20-1 17 NA NA CSARSHAWRGPTDTQYF TGCAGTGCTAGATCCCACGCCTGGAGGGGGCCCACAGATACGCAGTATTTT
TRBJ1-4 TRBV10-3 14 NA TRBD1 CAIKGTATDEKLFF TGTGCCATCAAAGGGACAGCCACCGATGAAAAACTGTTTTTT
TRBJ1-5 TRBV19 14 many NA CASSRGQSNQPQHF TGTGCCAGTAGTAGAGGACAGAGCAATCAGCCCCAGCATTTT
TRBJ1-2 TRBV30 13 NA NA CAWTQGFNYGYTF TGTGCCTGGACGCAGGGATTTAACTATGGCTACACCTTC
TRBJ1-3 TRBV25-1 15 NA TRBD1 CAPNHGQGLGNTIYF TGTGCCCCAAACCACGGACAGGGGCTGGGAAACACCATATATTTT
TRBJ1-2 TRBV7-2 15 many NA CASSPPPASNYGYTF TGTGCCAGCAGCCCACCGCCAGCCTCTAACTATGGCTACACCTTC
TRBJ1-3 TRBV18 15 few TRBD1 CASSPTGGSGNTIYF TGTGCCAGCTCACCGACAGGGGGCTCTGGAAACACCATATATTTT
TRBJ1-2 TRBV12-3/TRBV12-4 13 many NA CASSLDRKGGYTF TGTGCCAGCAGTTTAGACCGAAAAGGGGGCTACACCTTC
TRBJ2-7 TRBV20-1 15 many TRBD2 CSARDAVGGNYEQYF TGCAGTGCTAGAGATGCGGTGGGGGGGAACTACGAGCAGTACTTC
TRBJ2-2 TRBV9 14 many NA CASRAGMNTGELFF TGTGCCAGCAGGGCGGGGATGAACACCGGGGAGCTGTTTTTT
TRBJ1-1 TRBV5-1 13 NA TRBD1 CASSLGDRGMAFF TGCGCCAGCAGCTTGGGGGACAGGGGGATGGCTTTCTTT
TRBJ2-7 TRBV7-9 14 NA NA CASSFARSGYEQYF TGTGCCAGCAGTTTTGCGCGATCGGGCTACGAGCAGTACTTC
TRBJ1-1 TRBV7-2 11 NA NA CASSLVVEAFF TGTGCCAGCAGCTTAGTGGTTGAAGCTTTCTTT
TRBJ1-3 TRBV25-1 15 many NA CASSPRGSAGNTIYF TGTGCCAGCAGTCCCCGGGGTTCGGCTGGAAACACCATATATTTT
TRBJ2-6 TRBV3-1 14 NA NA CASSQDAGGLVLTF TGTGCCAGCAGCCAAGACGCCGGGGGCCTAGTCCTGACTTTC
TRBJ1-4 TRBV29-1 13 NA TRBD1 CSYQGGRGKKLFF TGCAGTTACCAGGGGGGCAGGGGGAAGAAACTGTTTTTT
TRBJ2-7 TRBV6-1 13 many NA CASNIPGGYEQYF TGTGCCAGCAATATTCCCGGAGGTTACGAGCAGTACTTC
TRBJ1-1 TRBV20-1 12 NA NA CSARSGEGEAFF TGCAGTGCTAGATCGGGGGAAGGTGAAGCTTTCTTT
TRBJ1-2 TRBV7-8 14 NA NA CASSPKRGHYGYTF TGTGCCAGCAGCCCGAAACGGGGGCACTATGGCTACACCTTC
TRBJ1-3 TRBV6-1 14 many TRBD1 CASRQGNSGNTIYF TGTGCCAGCAGACAGGGGAACTCTGGAAACACCATATATTTT
TRBJ1-1 TRBV6-1 13 many NA CASTTVTGQEAFF TGTGCCAGCACTACGGTCACGGGACAAGAAGCTTTCTTT
TRBJ1-5 TRBV7-6 13 many NA CASSLGSGQPQHF TGTGCCAGCAGCTTGGGGTCGGGCCAGCCCCAGCATTTT
TRBJ2-5 TRBV7-9 15 NA NA CASSLVGDGQETQYF TGTGCCAGCAGCTTAGTAGGCGACGGTCAAGAGACCCAGTACTTC
TRBJ2-5 TRBV11-3 14 NA NA CASSLGGSQETQYF TGTGCCAGCAGCTTAGGGGGGAGCCAAGAGACCCAGTACTTC
TRBJ2-1 TRBV20-1 12 NA TRBD2 CRGPLASHEQFF TGCAGAGGACCACTAGCGTCGCATGAGCAGTTCTTC
TRBJ1-1 TRBV10-3 15 NA NA CAISRRDWDYTEAFF TGTGCCATCAGTAGGCGGGACTGGGACTACACTGAAGCTTTCTTT
TRBJ1-5 TRBV5-5 16 once NA CASSLAARLSNQPQHF TGTGCCAGCAGCTTGGCGGCCCGGCTCTCCAATCAGCCCCAGCATTTT
TRBJ1-5 TRBV19 9 NA NA CASSMPQHF TGTGCCAGTAGTATGCCCCAGCATTTT
TRBJ1-1 TRBV29-1 13 NA NA CSVHPELNTEAFF TGCAGCGTCCACCCCGAGTTGAACACTGAAGCTTTCTTT
TRBJ1-5 TRBV6-1 15 many NA CASSGKGGSNQPQHF TGTGCCAGCAGTGGGAAGGGGGGCAGCAATCAGCCCCAGCATTTT